Following are 8 T cell receptor beta chains from one sample sequenced in a study of blood T cell repertoires in COVID-19. Assay: immunoSEQ multiplex PCR; the TCRdb copy retains only in-frame clones and omits some. The sample records roughly 150,000 clones, about four fifths being singletons. The sequencing sample was made of peripheral blood. The receptors stem from a human donor with acute or convalescent COVID-19. The donor label of this sample is uncertain.

J is TRBJ1-1 and V is TRBV3-1 (or the pseudogene TRBV3-2); D is perhaps TRBD1 (5 bases). The V end lost 2 bases, the J end lost 1 base, and 5 bases lay between the germline ends. This CDR3 has 13 residues. CDR1 is LGHDT and CDR2 is YNNKEL in the germline V gene (reference sequence). The CDR3 coding sequence is TGTGCCAGCAGCCAAACAGGGAACACTGAAGCTTTCTTT. Its protein product is CASSQTGNTEAFF.

J is TRBJ1-6 and V is TRBV7-2; weak D call: TRBD1 (6 bases). CDR1 and CDR2 (germline): SGHTA, FQGNSA. The CDR3 loop spans 14 amino acids. Trimming pared 1 base from V and 9 bases from J, leaving 10 bases between. The CDR3 region has the DNA TGTGCCAGCAGCTTAGGCCAGGGGACTTCACCCCTCCACTTT. Its protein is CASSLGQGTSPLHF.

The chain employs TRBV7-3 and TRBJ2-2; D may be TRBD1 (5 bases). CDR3 length: 14 amino acids. V gave up 6 bases and J gave up 2 bases, with 10 bases separating them. Per germline, CDR1 SGHTA and CDR2 FQGTGA. The CDR3 nucleotides read TGTGCCAGCAGTCCGACAGTCAACACCGGGGAGCTGTTTTTT. Its protein product is CASSPTVNTGELFF.

Concerning this clone itself: Other DNA sequences in the same sample also yield this CDR3. The J gene is TRBJ1-2, the V gene TRBV7-2; D unresolved. V was trimmed by 1 base and J by 5 bases, leaving 5 bases between them. CDR1 is SGHTA and CDR2 is FQGNSA in the germline V gene. The CDR3 is made up of 12 amino acids. As DNA, the CDR3 is TGTGCCAGCAGCTTAGGGGAGTATGGCTACACCTTC. It is translated as CASSLGEYGYTF. Full variable domain (missing parts from reference TRBV7-2 and TRBJ1-2): GAGVSQSPSNKVTEKGKDVELRCDPISGHTALYWYRQSLGQGLEFLIYFQGNSAPDKSGLPSDRFSAERTGGSVSTLTIQRTQQEDSAVYLCASSLGEYGYTFGSGTRLTVV.

The V gene is TRBV3-1 (or the pseudogene TRBV3-2), the J gene TRBJ2-1; 13 bases match TRBD2. Trimming at V came to 2 bases and at J to 12 bases, leaving 10 bases not matched to a gene. The CDR3 is made up of 16 amino acids. Germline values: CDR1 LGHDT, CDR2 YNNKEL (reference sequence). CDR3 in amino acids: CASSQHPGLAGPRQFF. CDR3 nucleotide sequence: TGTGCCAGCAGCCAACACCCGGGACTAGCGGGGCCCCGGCAGTTCTTC.

This sequence joins TRBV19 and TRBJ1-2; 7 nucleotides agree with TRBD1. V lost 7 bases and J lost 2; bases outside the gene matches: 10. The germline V gene encodes CDR1 LNHDA and CDR2 SQIVND (reference sequence). The CDR3 runs to 15 residues. The CDR3 coding sequence is TGTGCCAGTACCTATGAGCCAGGGGGGAACTATGGCTACACCTTC. It specifies CASTYEPGGNYGYTF.

The sample holds one count of this clone. V is TRBV21-1 and J is TRBJ2-1; TRBD1, the table's D call, was not compared with the DNA. TRBV21-1 is classified as a pseudogene. The CDR3 covers 13 residues. The CDR3 is CASMDSTYNEQFF. The CDR3 DNA reads as TGTGCCTCCATGGACAGCACCTACAATGAGCAGTTCTTC.

The chain combines TRBV10-3 with TRBJ1-2; TRBD1 agrees at 8 bases. V lost 6 bases and J lost 4; bases outside the gene matches: 10. The CDR3 runs to 15 residues. Germline CDR1 reads ENHRY; CDR2 reads SYGVKD. The CDR3 DNA reads TGTGCCATCAGCGACCAGGGGGCAGTGGGCTATGGCTACACCTTC. Protein: CAISDQGAVGYGYTF.